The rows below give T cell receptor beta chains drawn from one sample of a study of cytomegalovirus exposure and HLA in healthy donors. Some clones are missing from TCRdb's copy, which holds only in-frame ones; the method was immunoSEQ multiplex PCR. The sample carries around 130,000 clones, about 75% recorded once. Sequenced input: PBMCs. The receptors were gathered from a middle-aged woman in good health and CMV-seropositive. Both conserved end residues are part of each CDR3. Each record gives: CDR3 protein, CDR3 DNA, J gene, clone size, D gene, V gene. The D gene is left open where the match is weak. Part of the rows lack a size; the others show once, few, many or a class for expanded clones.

CDR3aa: CASSLPSRVADTQYF
CDR3nt: TGTGCCAGCAGCTTGCCAAGCAGGGTGGCAGATACGCAGTATTTT
j_gene: TRBJ2-3
abundance: -
d_gene: -
v_gene: TRBV5-6

CDR3aa: CASSISRGNGYTF
CDR3nt: TGTGCCAGCAGTATATCGAGGGGGAATGGCTACACCTTC
j_gene: TRBJ1-2
abundance: -
d_gene: -
v_gene: TRBV28

CDR3aa: CASSPTGDRGYTF
CDR3nt: TGTGCCAGCAGTCCTACAGGGGATCGGGGCTACACCTTC
j_gene: TRBJ1-2
abundance: -
d_gene: TRBD1
v_gene: TRBV6-5

CDR3aa: CASNPLPAKETQYF
CDR3nt: TGTGCCAGCAACCCGCTCCCAGCGAAAGAGACCCAGTACTTC
j_gene: TRBJ2-5
abundance: -
d_gene: -
v_gene: TRBV27

CDR3aa: CASSSGTGDNSPLHF
CDR3nt: TGTGCCAGCAGTTCCGGGACAGGGGATAATTCACCCCTCCACTTT
j_gene: TRBJ1-6
abundance: -
d_gene: TRBD1
v_gene: TRBV6-5

CDR3aa: CASSYSTGIGGYEQYF
CDR3nt: TGTGCCAGCAGTTACTCGACGGGTATTGGGGGGTACGAGCAGTACTTC
j_gene: TRBJ2-7
abundance: -
d_gene: -
v_gene: TRBV6-5

CDR3aa: CASRFSGSYPYEQYF
CDR3nt: TGTGCCAGCAGATTTAGCGGGAGCTATCCCTACGAGCAGTACTTC
j_gene: TRBJ2-7
abundance: -
d_gene: TRBD2
v_gene: TRBV28

CDR3aa: CASSLGTQGAETQYF
CDR3nt: TGTGCCAGCAGCTTAGGGACCCAAGGGGCAGAGACCCAGTACTTC
j_gene: TRBJ2-5
abundance: -
d_gene: -
v_gene: TRBV7-9

CDR3aa: CASSDPLSGRGIDEQFF
CDR3nt: TGTGCCAGCAGCGACCCCCTGAGCGGGAGGGGTATAGATGAGCAGTTCTTC
j_gene: TRBJ2-1
abundance: -
d_gene: TRBD2
v_gene: TRBV7-9

CDR3aa: CASGLVQGHNEQYF
CDR3nt: TGTGCCAGCGGCCTGGTGCAGGGACACAACGAGCAGTACTTC
j_gene: TRBJ2-7
abundance: -
d_gene: -
v_gene: TRBV28

CDR3aa: CASSRDRGRDIQYF
CDR3nt: TGTGCCAGCAGTAGGGACAGGGGAAGAGACATTCAGTACTTC
j_gene: TRBJ2-4
abundance: -
d_gene: TRBD1
v_gene: TRBV6-1

CDR3aa: CAWSRGQGNTEAFF
CDR3nt: TGTGCCTGGAGCCGGGGACAGGGCAACACTGAAGCTTTCTTT
j_gene: TRBJ1-1
abundance: -
d_gene: TRBD1
v_gene: TRBV30

CDR3aa: CASSQDWGQKNYGYTF
CDR3nt: TGTGCCAGCAGCCAAGATTGGGGACAGAAGAACTATGGCTACACCTTC
j_gene: TRBJ1-2
abundance: -
d_gene: TRBD1
v_gene: TRBV4-2

CDR3aa: CASSLASMNTEAFF
CDR3nt: TGCGCCAGCAGCTTGGCCAGTATGAACACTGAAGCTTTCTTT
j_gene: TRBJ1-1
abundance: few
d_gene: -
v_gene: TRBV5-1

CDR3aa: CASAGTGWNEQFF
CDR3nt: TGTGCCAGCGCCGGGACAGGGTGGAATGAGCAGTTCTTC
j_gene: TRBJ2-1
abundance: -
d_gene: TRBD1
v_gene: TRBV19

CDR3aa: CASSYSRRSRIGYTF
CDR3nt: TGTGCCAGCAGTTACTCGAGAAGGTCCAGGATTGGCTACACCTTC
j_gene: TRBJ1-2
abundance: few
d_gene: -
v_gene: TRBV6-5

CDR3aa: CASSYEGASYNEQFF
CDR3nt: TGTGCCAGCAGTTACGAGGGGGCCTCCTACAATGAGCAGTTCTTC
j_gene: TRBJ2-1
abundance: -
d_gene: TRBD1
v_gene: TRBV6-5

CDR3aa: CASSPATSGSYNEQFF
CDR3nt: TGCGCCAGCAGCCCGGCGACTAGCGGGAGCTACAATGAGCAGTTCTTC
j_gene: TRBJ2-1
abundance: -
d_gene: TRBD2
v_gene: TRBV5-1

CDR3aa: CASSLAAGSSYEQYF
CDR3nt: TGTGCCAGCAGCTTAGCAGCGGGATCGTCCTACGAGCAGTACTTC
j_gene: TRBJ2-7
abundance: few
d_gene: TRBD2
v_gene: TRBV7-9

CDR3aa: CASSLTDSNQPQHF
CDR3nt: TGTGCCAGCAGCTTGACTGATAGCAATCAGCCCCAGCATTTT
j_gene: TRBJ1-5
abundance: few
d_gene: -
v_gene: TRBV5-8

CDR3aa: CASSFRLAGSTDTQYF
CDR3nt: TGTGCCAGCAGCTTTAGACTAGCGGGGAGCACAGATACGCAGTATTTT
j_gene: TRBJ2-3
abundance: -
d_gene: TRBD2
v_gene: TRBV5-4

CDR3aa: CASSPLRGRYDTEAFF
CDR3nt: TGTGCCAGCTCACCCTTGAGGGGGCGGTATGATACTGAAGCTTTCTTT
j_gene: TRBJ1-1
abundance: -
d_gene: TRBD1
v_gene: TRBV18